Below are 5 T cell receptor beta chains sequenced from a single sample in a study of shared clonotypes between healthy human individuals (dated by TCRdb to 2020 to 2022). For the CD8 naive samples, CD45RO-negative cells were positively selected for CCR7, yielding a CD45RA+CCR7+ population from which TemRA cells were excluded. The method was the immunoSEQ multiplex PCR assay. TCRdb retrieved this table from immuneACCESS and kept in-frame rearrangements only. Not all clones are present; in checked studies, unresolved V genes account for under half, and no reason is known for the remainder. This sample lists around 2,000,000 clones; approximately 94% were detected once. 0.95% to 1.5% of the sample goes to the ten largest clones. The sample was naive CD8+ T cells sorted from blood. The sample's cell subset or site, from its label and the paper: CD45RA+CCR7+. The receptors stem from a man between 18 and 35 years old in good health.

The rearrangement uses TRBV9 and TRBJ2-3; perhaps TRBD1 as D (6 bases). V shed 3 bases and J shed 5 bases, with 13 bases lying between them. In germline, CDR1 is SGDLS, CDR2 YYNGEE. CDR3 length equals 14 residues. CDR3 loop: CASSEGQAGDTQYF. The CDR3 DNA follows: TGTGCCAGCAGCGAGGGACAAGCAGGAGATACGCAGTATTTT.

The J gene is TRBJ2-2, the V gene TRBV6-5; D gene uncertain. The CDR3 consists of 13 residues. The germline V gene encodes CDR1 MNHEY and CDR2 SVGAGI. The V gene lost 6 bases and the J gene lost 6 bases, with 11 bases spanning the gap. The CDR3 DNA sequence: TGTGCCAGCAGGCACCTACACGCCGGGGAGCTGTTTTTT. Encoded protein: CASRHLHAGELFF.

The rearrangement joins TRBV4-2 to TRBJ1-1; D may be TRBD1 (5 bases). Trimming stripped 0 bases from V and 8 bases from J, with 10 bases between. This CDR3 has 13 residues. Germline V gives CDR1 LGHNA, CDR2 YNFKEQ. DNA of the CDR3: TGTGCCAGCAGCCAAGATGGATCAGGGGAAGCTTTCTTT. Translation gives CASSQDGSGEAFF.

CDR3 amino acids: CASSPLGLDGIYEQYF. The DNA for the CDR3 is TGCGCCAGCAGCCCGCTGGGACTAGATGGAATTTACGAGCAGTACTTC. The genes are TRBV5-1 and TRBJ2-7, with 8 nucleotides matching TRBD2. Trimming took 4 bases from V and 4 from J; bases not matched to a gene: 13. The V gene's germline CDR1 is SGHRS and CDR2 YFSETQ. The CDR3 sequence is 16 residues long.

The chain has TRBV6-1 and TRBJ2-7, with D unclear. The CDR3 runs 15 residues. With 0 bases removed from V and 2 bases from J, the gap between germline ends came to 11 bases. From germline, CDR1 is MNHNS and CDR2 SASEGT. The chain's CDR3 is CASSEAGTAPYEQYF. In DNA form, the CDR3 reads TGTGCCAGCAGTGAAGCGGGAACGGCGCCCTACGAGCAGTACTTC.